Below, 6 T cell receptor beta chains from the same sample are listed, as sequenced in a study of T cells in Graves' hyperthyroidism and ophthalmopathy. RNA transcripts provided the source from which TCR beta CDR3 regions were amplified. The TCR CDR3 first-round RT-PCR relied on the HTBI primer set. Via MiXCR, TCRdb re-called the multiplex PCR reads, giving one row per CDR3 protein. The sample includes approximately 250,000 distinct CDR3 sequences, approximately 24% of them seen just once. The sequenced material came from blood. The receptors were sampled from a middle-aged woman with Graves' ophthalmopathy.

CDR3 coding DNA: TGTGCCAGCAGTGAAGACGCCTATAGCGGGAGGGCCTCCTACGAGCAGTACTTC. Translating it yields CASSEDAYSGRASYEQYF. V usage is TRBV6-1 and J usage is TRBJ2-7, with 11 bases fitting TRBD2. This CDR3 contains 18 residues. Per the germline V gene, CDR1 is MNHNS and CDR2 is SASEGT. With V trimmed by 1 base and J by 0 bases, 8 bases remained unmatched.

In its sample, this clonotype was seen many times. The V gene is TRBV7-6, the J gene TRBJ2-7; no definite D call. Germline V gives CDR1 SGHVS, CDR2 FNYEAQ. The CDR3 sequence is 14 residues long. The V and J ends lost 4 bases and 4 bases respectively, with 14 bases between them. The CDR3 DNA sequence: TGTGCCAGCAGCTCCGATAGGGCTGGATACGAGCAGTACTTC. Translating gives CASSSDRAGYEQYF.

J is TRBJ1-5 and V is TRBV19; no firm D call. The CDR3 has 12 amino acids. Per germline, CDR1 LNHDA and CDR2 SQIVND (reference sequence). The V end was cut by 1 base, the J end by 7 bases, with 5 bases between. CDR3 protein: CASSIGAQPQHF. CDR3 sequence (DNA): TGTGCCAGTAGTATAGGGGCCCAGCCCCAGCATTTT. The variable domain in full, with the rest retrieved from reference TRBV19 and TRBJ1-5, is DGGITQSPKYLFRKEGQNVTLSCEQNLNHDAMYWYRQDPGQGLRLIYYSQIVNDFQKGDIAEGYSVSREKKESFPLTVTSAQKNPTAFYLCASSIGAQPQHFGDGTRLSIL.

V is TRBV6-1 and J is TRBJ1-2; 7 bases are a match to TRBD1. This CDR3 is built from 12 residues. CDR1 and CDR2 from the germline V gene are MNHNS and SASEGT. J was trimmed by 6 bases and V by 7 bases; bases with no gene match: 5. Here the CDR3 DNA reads TGTGCCAGCACCCACAGGGGAGATGGCTACACCTTC. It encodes CASTHRGDGYTF.

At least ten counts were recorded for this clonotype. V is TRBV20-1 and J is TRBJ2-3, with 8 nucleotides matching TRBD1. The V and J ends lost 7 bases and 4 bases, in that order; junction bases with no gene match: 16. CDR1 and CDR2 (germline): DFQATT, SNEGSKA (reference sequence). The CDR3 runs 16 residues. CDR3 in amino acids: CSVPRGTGTSADTQYF. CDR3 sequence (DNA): TGCAGTGTCCCACGAGGGACAGGTACCAGTGCAGATACGCAGTATTTT.

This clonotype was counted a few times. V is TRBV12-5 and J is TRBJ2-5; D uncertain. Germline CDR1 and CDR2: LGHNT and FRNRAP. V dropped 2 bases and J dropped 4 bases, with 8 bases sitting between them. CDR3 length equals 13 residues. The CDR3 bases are TGTGCTAGTGGTTTGCCGCAGCGAGAGACCCAGTACTTC. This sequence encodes CASGLPQRETQYF. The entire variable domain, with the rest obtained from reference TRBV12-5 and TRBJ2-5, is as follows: DARVTQTPRHKVTEMGQEVTMRCQPILGHNTVFWYRQTMMQGLELLAYFRNRAPLDDSGMPKDRFSAEMPDATLATLKIQPSEPRDSAVYFCASGLPQRETQYFGPGTRLLVL.